Below, 2 T cell receptor beta chains from the same sample are listed, as sequenced in a study of T cells in Graves' hyperthyroidism and ophthalmopathy. Authors of the study amplified TCR beta CDR3 regions from RNA transcripts. Primed by the HTBI set, a first-round RT-PCR was run on the TCR CDR3. MiXCR, applied by TCRdb to the multiplex PCR reads, yields one record per CDR3 protein. This sample carries 370,000 or so distinct CDR3 sequences, 15% to 19% of them seen once, and the ten largest clones take around a quarter. The sample comprised blood. These receptors were obtained from a woman aged 18-30 years with Graves' hyperthyroidism that later progressed to Graves' ophthalmopathy.

The J gene is TRBJ1-2, the V gene TRBV20-1; D call uncertain. CDR1 and CDR2 from the germline V gene are DFQATT and SNEGSKA (reference sequence). The V end lost 0 bases, the J end lost 3 bases, and 8 bases lay between the germline ends. The CDR3 has 13 residues. The CDR3 DNA reads as TGCAGTGCTAGAGATAACGGCTACTATGGCTACACCTTC. It encodes CSARDNGYYGYTF.

This clonotype was found a few times. The chain has TRBV19 and TRBJ2-6; TRBD2 agrees at 7 bases. V dropped 7 bases and J dropped 0; count of bases not matched to a gene: 9. The CDR3 runs 17 residues. Germline CDR1 LNHDA, CDR2 SQIVND (reference sequence). The CDR3 region is CASIGWGGDSGANVLTF. The CDR3 DNA is TGTGCCAGTATCGGTTGGGGAGGGGACTCTGGGGCCAACGTCCTGACTTTC.